Below, 18 T cell receptor beta chains from the same sample are listed, as sequenced in a study of identical twins. TCRdb recomputed calls from the 5' RACE reads with MiXCR, one row per CDR3 protein. Here the sample spans 350,000 to 450,000 distinct CDR3 sequences, around 20% being singletons. Sequencing input: naive T cells sorted from blood. These receptors were taken from a man aged 50 or older in good health.

Only a few counts were recorded for this clonotype. The rearrangement joins TRBV10-2 to TRBJ1-2; D may be TRBD1 (6 bases). The CDR3 runs 13 residues. The ends were cut back, 4 bases at V and 7 bases at J, with 13 bases in the middle. Germline V gene lookup returns CDR1 WSHSY and CDR2 SAAADI. This CDR3 is CASSGTALSGYTF. The CDR3 nucleotides are TGCGCCAGCAGTGGGACAGCTCTCAGTGGCTACACCTTC.

The sample holds many counts of this clonotype. The rearrangement joins TRBV7-9 to TRBJ2-3; 7 bases map to TRBD1. V shed 5 bases, J shed 3 bases, and the junction held 11 bases outside the gene matches. The germline V gene has CDR1 SEHNR and CDR2 FQNEAQ (reference sequence). This CDR3 is 16 amino acids long. In DNA form, the CDR3 reads TGTGCCAGCAGCGGCTGGACAGGCTGGGGGACAGATACGCAGTATTTT. Its translation: CASSGWTGWGTDTQYF. The full variable domain, with the rest looked up from reference TRBV7-9 and TRBJ2-3, is DTGVSQNPRHKITKRGQNVTFRCDPISEHNRLYWYRQTLGQGPEFLTYFQNEAQLEKSRLLSDRFSAERPKGSFSTLEIQRTEQGDSAMYLCASSGWTGWGTDTQYFGPGTRLTVL.

This rearrangement joins TRBV15 to TRBJ2-2, with D unresolved. The V end lost 5 bases, the J end lost 8 bases, and 12 bases lay between the germline ends. CDR1 is LNHNV and CDR2 is YYDKDF in the germline V gene (reference sequence). This CDR3 has 13 residues. Here the CDR3 reads CATSAHKGGELFF. Here the CDR3 DNA reads TGTGCCACCAGCGCTCACAAAGGGGGGGAGCTGTTTTTT. The full variable domain, its missing parts supplied by reference TRBV15 and TRBJ2-2, is DAMVIQNPRYQVTQFGKPVTLSCSQTLNHNVMYWYQQKSSQAPKLLFHYYDKDFNNEADTPDNFQSRRPNTSFCFLDIRSPGLGDTAMYLCATSAHKGGELFFGEGSRLTVL.

The chain carries TRBV29-1 and TRBJ1-5; TRBD1 is a possible D gene (6 bases). Germline V gene sequence: CDR1 SQVTM, CDR2 ANQGSEA. V was trimmed by 4 bases and J by 1 base, leaving 14 bases between them. The CDR3 is made up of 15 amino acids. The CDR3 bases are TGCAGCGTTGCTCAGGGGCAGGGAAGCAATCAGCCCCAGCATTTT. Its protein product is CSVAQGQGSNQPQHF.

This clonotype has more than one count but fewer than ten. The chain employs TRBV20-1 and TRBJ2-7, with D possibly TRBD2 on 6 matching bases. The CDR3 is 13 residues long. Between the trimmed V and J ends, which lost 0 bases and 5 bases, there was a span of 11 bases. Germline values: CDR1 DFQATT, CDR2 SNEGSKA (reference sequence). This CDR3 reads CSARDGSRNEQYF. CDR3 nucleotide sequence: TGCAGTGCTAGAGACGGGAGTCGAAACGAGCAGTACTTC.

This clonotype was seen a few times. The chain carries TRBV4-3 and TRBJ2-3; D may be TRBD2 (5 bases). CDR3 length: 17 amino acids. Germline values: CDR1 LGHNA, CDR2 YSLEER. The ends were cut back, 0 bases at V and 3 bases at J, with 16 bases in the middle. The CDR3 loop reads CASSQDLAPGLTDTQYF. In DNA, the CDR3 is TGCGCCAGCAGCCAAGATCTAGCACCGGGCCTAACAGATACGCAGTATTTT.

The V call is TRBV12-3 or TRBV12-4, the J call TRBJ2-2; 7 bases match TRBD2. The CDR3 totals 15 residues. V dropped 7 bases and J dropped 3; count of bases not matched to a gene: 8. The DNA for the CDR3 is TGTGCCAGCACCTTTGGCGGGGGACACACCGGGGAGCTGTTTTTT. This codes for CASTFGGGHTGELFF.

J is TRBJ2-7 and V is TRBV6-1; no clear D gene. The germline gives CDR1 MNHNS, CDR2 SASEGT. CDR3 length equals 13 residues. V gave up 8 bases and J gave up 2 bases, with 13 bases separating them. CDR3 protein: CASSFGPAYEQYF. CDR3 sequence (DNA): TGTGCCAGCTCTTTTGGCCCAGCCTACGAGCAGTACTTC.

The chain uses TRBV20-1 and TRBJ2-7; 10 positions agree with TRBD2. Germline V CDR1 and CDR2: DFQATT, SNEGSKA (reference sequence). This CDR3 has 16 residues. The trim removed 2 bases at V and 0 bases at J, leaving 7 bases unmatched. The CDR3 DNA is TGCAGTGCTAGAACCGGGACTAGCGCCATCTCCTACGAGCAGTACTTC. This gives the protein CSARTGTSAISYEQYF.

This clonotype has a single count. This chain uses TRBV4-3 with TRBJ2-5; a weak D match, TRBD1 (5 bases). The CDR3 is 16 residues long. Germline values: CDR1 LGHNA, CDR2 YSLEER. The V and J ends lost 0 bases and 5 bases respectively, with 16 bases between them. The CDR3 reads CASSQDMGPTRETQYF. The CDR3 DNA sequence: TGCGCCAGCAGCCAAGATATGGGGCCGACTCGGGAGACCCAGTACTTC.

The J gene is TRBJ2-2, the V gene TRBV3-1; D is unclear. The V end lost 0 bases, the J end lost 6 bases, and 14 bases lay between the germline ends. Germline V gives CDR1 LGHDT, CDR2 YNNKEL (reference sequence). The CDR3 extends over 16 amino acids. The CDR3 DNA reads as TGTGCCAGCAGCCAAGAGGGCCGGATTCGCTCCGGGGAGCTGTTTTTT. Its protein product is CASSQEGRIRSGELFF.

The chain has TRBV7-2 and TRBJ1-2, with TRBD1 as a possible D gene (6 bases). This CDR3 contains 14 residues. Germline-derived CDR1 and CDR2 are SGHTA and FQGNSA. The V end was cut by 5 bases, the J end by 4 bases, with 14 bases between. The DNA of the CDR3 is TGTGCCAGCAGCACCTGGACAGATCTCTATGGCTACACCTTC. This sequence encodes CASSTWTDLYGYTF.

This clonotype appeared many times. J is TRBJ1-2 and V is TRBV6-5; D unclear. CDR1 and CDR2 (germline): MNHEY, SVGAGI. This CDR3 is built from 16 residues. V was cut by 2 bases and J by 2 bases, with 15 bases left in between. The chain's CDR3 is CASSYGSGPSNYGYTF. DNA for the CDR3: TGTGCCAGCAGTTACGGGTCAGGCCCTTCGAACTATGGCTACACCTTC.

This clonotype was counted only a few times. This chain links TRBV18 with TRBJ2-7, with TRBD1 identical over 8 bases. J was trimmed by 3 bases and V by 2 bases; bases with no gene match: 6. Germline values: CDR1 KGHSH, CDR2 LQKENI. This CDR3 is built from 15 residues. The CDR3 protein is CASSPLDRAYYEQYF. DNA of the CDR3: TGTGCCAGCTCACCATTGGACAGGGCCTACTACGAGCAGTACTTC.

This clonotype came up a few times. The rearrangement links TRBV29-1 to TRBJ2-7; 7 bases match TRBD1. The junction had 10 bases not matched to a gene; V was cut back by 3 bases and J by 2 bases. CDR1 is SQVTM, CDR2 ANQGSEA, per germline. The CDR3 is made up of 15 amino acids. CDR3 region: CSVDGRRGSPYEQYF. The CDR3 DNA reads as TGCAGCGTTGACGGGCGCAGGGGGTCCCCCTACGAGCAGTACTTC.

This clonotype was counted a single time. Written as DNA, the CDR3 is TGTGCCAGCAGCTTAGCCCCCGGGGGGCCGCGAACGCAGTATTTT. Its translation: CASSLAPGGPRTQYF. The chain carries TRBV7-2 and TRBJ2-3; D perhaps matches TRBD2 (7 bases). V was clipped by 0 bases and J by 9 bases, with 16 bases between them. The germline V gene encodes CDR1 SGHTA and CDR2 FQGNSA. The CDR3 sequence is 15 residues long.

Only a few counts were recorded for this clonotype. The chain recombines TRBV24-1 with TRBJ1-1; perhaps TRBD1 as D (6 bases). CDR1 and CDR2 from the germline V gene are KGHDR and SFDVKD. There are 17 residues in the CDR3. The V end lost 7 bases, the J end lost 8 bases, and 28 bases lay between the germline ends. The CDR3, as DNA: TGTGCCACCAGACACACAGGGTTCCCGACGGGTCACCAAGAAGCTTTCTTT. Translating gives CATRHTGFPTGHQEAFF.

The gene calls are TRBV15 and TRBJ2-7; 10 positions match TRBD1. This CDR3 is built from 16 residues. The germline CDR1 and CDR2 sequences are LNHNV and YYDKDF (reference sequence). The V and J ends lost 0 bases and 2 bases, in that order; junction bases with no gene match: 4. As DNA, the CDR3 is TGTGCCACCAGCAGAGATGTCGGGACAGGGGCCTACGAGCAGTACTTC. It yields the protein CATSRDVGTGAYEQYF. Filled out from reference TRBV15 and TRBJ2-7, the complete variable domain reads DAMVIQNPRYQVTQFGKPVTLSCSQTLNHNVMYWYQQKSSQAPKLLFHYYDKDFNNEADTPDNFQSRRPNTSFCFLDIRSPGLGDTAMYLCATSRDVGTGAYEQYFGPGTRLTVT.